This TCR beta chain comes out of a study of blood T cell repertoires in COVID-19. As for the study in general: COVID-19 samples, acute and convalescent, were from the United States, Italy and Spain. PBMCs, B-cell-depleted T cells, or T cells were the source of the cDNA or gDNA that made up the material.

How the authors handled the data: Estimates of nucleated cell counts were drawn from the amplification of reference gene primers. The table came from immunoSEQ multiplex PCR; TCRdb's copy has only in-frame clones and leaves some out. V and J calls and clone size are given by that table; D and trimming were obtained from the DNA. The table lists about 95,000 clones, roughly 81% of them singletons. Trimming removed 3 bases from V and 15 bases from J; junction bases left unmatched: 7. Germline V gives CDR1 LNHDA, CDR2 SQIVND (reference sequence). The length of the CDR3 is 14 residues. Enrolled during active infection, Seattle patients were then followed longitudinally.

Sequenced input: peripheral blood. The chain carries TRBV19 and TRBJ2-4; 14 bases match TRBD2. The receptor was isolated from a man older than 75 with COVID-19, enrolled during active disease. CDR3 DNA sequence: TGTGCCAGTAGTATTGGGACTAGCGGGGGCCAATCGTACTTC. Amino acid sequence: CASSIGTSGGQSYF.